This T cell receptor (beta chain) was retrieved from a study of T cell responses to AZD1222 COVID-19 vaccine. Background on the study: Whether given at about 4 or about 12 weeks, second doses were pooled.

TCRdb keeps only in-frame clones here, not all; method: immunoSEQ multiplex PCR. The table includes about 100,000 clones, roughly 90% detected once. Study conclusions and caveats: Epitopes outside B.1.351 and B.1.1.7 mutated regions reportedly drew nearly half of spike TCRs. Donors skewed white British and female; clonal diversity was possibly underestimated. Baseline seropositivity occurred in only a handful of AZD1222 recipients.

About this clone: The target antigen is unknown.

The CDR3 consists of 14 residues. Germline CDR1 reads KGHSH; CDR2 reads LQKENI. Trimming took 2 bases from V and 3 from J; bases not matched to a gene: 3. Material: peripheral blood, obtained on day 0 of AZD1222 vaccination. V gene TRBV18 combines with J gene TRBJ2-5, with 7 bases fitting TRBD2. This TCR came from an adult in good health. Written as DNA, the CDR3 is TGTGCCAGCTCACCATCAGCGGGAAAAGAGACCCAGTACTTC. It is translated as CASSPSAGKETQYF. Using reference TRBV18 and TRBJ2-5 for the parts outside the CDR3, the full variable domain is NAGVMQNPRHLVRRRGQEARLRCSPMKGHSHVYWYRQLPEEGLKFMVYLQKENIIDESGMPKERFSAEFPKEGPSILRIQQVVRGDSAAYFCASSPSAGKETQYFGPGTRLLVL.